A selection of T cell receptor beta chains follows, all from one sample in a study of blood T cell repertoires in COVID-19. The protocol was immunoSEQ multiplex PCR, while the TCRdb copy is restricted to in-frame clones and leaves out a portion. The sample consists of 70,000 to 95,000 clones, around 90% of them appearing once. The sample consisted of peripheral blood. These receptor sequences come from a human donor with active COVID-19. The donor label of this sample is uncertain. The CDR3 runs from the conserved cysteine through the conserved F or W. D genes are given only for firm matches. Clone size appears in some rows only: once, few, many, or a class for an expanded clone.

d_call clone_size j_call v_call cdr3_aa cdr3_nt
TRBD2 once TRBJ2-5 TRBV5-6 CASSLALGGEETQYF TGTGCCAGCAGCTTGGCTTTGGGAGGGGAAGAGACCCAGTACTTC
NA NA TRBJ2-3 TRBV9 CASSVDYGRSTDTQYF TGTGCCAGCAGCGTAGATTATGGGAGGAGCACAGATACGCAGTATTTT
TRBD1 NA TRBJ2-1 TRBV4-3 CASSQLTHRGGEQFF TGCGCCAGCAGCCAACTTACTCACAGGGGCGGCGAGCAGTTCTTC
TRBD1 NA TRBJ2-1 TRBV3-1/TRBV3-2 CASSQGNRGEQFF TGTGCCAGCAGCCAAGGTAACAGGGGGGAGCAGTTCTTC
NA few TRBJ1-1 TRBV9 CASSVEPGRTEAFF TGTGCCAGCAGCGTAGAGCCAGGGAGGACTGAAGCTTTCTTT
NA NA TRBJ1-1 TRBV12-3/TRBV12-4 CASSRQENTEAFF TGTGCCAGCAGTCGACAGGAGAACACTGAAGCTTTCTTT
NA NA TRBJ2-5 TRBV19 CASSILGTSQETQYF TGTGCCAGTAGTATTTTAGGGACAAGTCAAGAGACCCAGTACTTC
TRBD1 NA TRBJ1-1 TRBV6-2/TRBV6-3 CASSSQGERTEAFF TGTGCCAGCAGCTCACAGGGGGAAAGGACTGAAGCTTTCTTT
NA NA TRBJ2-3 TRBV14 CASSQTGGPDTQYF TGTGCCAGCAGCCAAACGGGGGGCCCAGATACGCAGTATTTT
TRBD1 NA TRBJ1-1 TRBV5-4 CASGLDVGQVNTEAFF TGTGCCAGCGGTCTAGACGTGGGACAGGTGAACACTGAAGCTTTCTTT
TRBD1 NA TRBJ1-6 TRBV5-1 CASSLWTGDSPLHF TGCGCCAGCAGCCTTTGGACAGGGGACTCACCCCTCCACTTT
NA NA TRBJ2-7 TRBV19 CASSIGGEQYF TGTGCCAGTAGTATCGGAGGTGAGCAGTACTTC
TRBD1 NA TRBJ1-2 TRBV6-1 CASSEARGRGHYGYTF TGTGCCAGCAGTGAAGCGCGGGGCAGGGGGCACTATGGCTACACCTTC
TRBD1 NA TRBJ2-3 TRBV2 CASSEERGQGTDTQYF TGTGCCAGCAGTGAAGAACGGGGACAGGGCACAGATACGCAGTATTTT
TRBD1 NA TRBJ1-4 TRBV18 CASSPSGTASEKLFF TGTGCCAGCTCACCCTCCGGGACAGCCTCCGAAAAACTGTTTTTT
TRBD2 NA TRBJ2-3 TRBV2 CASSPTSGSTDTQYF TGTGCCAGCAGTCCTACTAGCGGGAGCACAGATACGCAGTATTTT
NA NA TRBJ1-5 TRBV6-5 CASSSGRGRNQPQHF TGTGCCAGCAGTTCCGGCAGGGGAAGGAATCAGCCCCAGCATTTT
NA NA TRBJ2-4 TRBV19 CASSISGRAKNIQYF TGTGCCAGTAGTATTAGCGGCAGAGCCAAAAACATTCAGTACTTC
TRBD1 NA TRBJ1-1 TRBV19 CASSLLPGQGNPEAFF TGTGCCAGTAGTCTTCTTCCGGGACAGGGTAATCCTGAAGCTTTCTTT
NA NA TRBJ2-2 TRBV3-1/TRBV3-2 CASSAGRTGELFF TGTGCCAGCAGCGCAGGTCGGACCGGGGAGCTGTTTTTT
NA NA TRBJ1-1 TRBV5-4 CASSLVGVRANTEAFF TGTGCCAGCAGCTTGGTAGGGGTCAGGGCGAACACTGAAGCTTTCTTT
NA few TRBJ1-6 TRBV5-1 CASSLRGGNSPLHF TGCGCCAGCAGCTTGCGTGGGGGCAATTCACCCCTCCACTTT
NA NA TRBJ1-6 TRBV7-2 CASSPAVVYNSPLHF TGTGCCAGCAGCCCCGCGGTGGTCTATAATTCACCCCTCCACTTT
NA once TRBJ1-6 TRBV20-1 CSASIRSNSPLHF TGCAGTGCTAGTATCCGTTCTAATTCACCCCTCCACTTT
NA NA TRBJ1-4 TRBV6-6 CASRVYRDQGSEKLFF TGTGCCAGCAGGGTTTACCGGGATCAAGGGAGTGAAAAACTGTTTTTT
NA NA TRBJ1-2 TRBV2 CASSEALSGVTYGYTF TGTGCCAGCAGTGAAGCGCTCTCAGGGGTTACCTATGGCTACACCTTC
NA NA TRBJ2-5 TRBV7-2 CASTPLWALQETQYF TGTGCCAGCACCCCCCTCTGGGCGCTACAAGAGACCCAGTACTTC